The following is a T cell receptor (beta chain) sequence with its context. Libraries were prepared by immunoSEQ multiplex PCR; TCRdb keeps only in-frame clonotypes and omits some of them. The sample shows roughly 1,100,000 clones, approximately 76% of them seen only once. The data belong to a study of shared clonotypes between healthy human individuals. Trimming removed 5 bases from V and 2 bases from J, with 11 bases in between. Germline values: CDR1 SGHVS, CDR2 FNYEAQ. This CDR3 comprises 14 residues. This sequence joins TRBV7-6 and TRBJ2-3, with a tentative D call TRBD1 (5 bases). Sequencing was performed on memory CD4+ T cells sorted from blood. The subset: CD45RA-negative fraction. The sequence was obtained from a man aged 18 to 29 in good health. The CDR3: CASSQAGFTDTQYF. The CDR3 nucleotides are TGTGCCAGCAGCCAAGCAGGGTTCACAGATACGCAGTATTTT.